The present TCR beta chain was sequenced within a study of T cell repertoires in ileal Crohn's disease. Produced via immunoSEQ multiplex PCR; TCRdb's table is partial and in-frame only. The table lists over 12,000 clones, around four fifths of them singletons. V lost 8 bases to trimming and J lost 0 bases; unmatched junction nucleotides: 10. The CDR3 has 15 residues. Germline V gene lookup returns CDR1 SGHVS and CDR2 FQNEAQ. V usage is TRBV7-8 and J usage is TRBJ2-7; 7 nucleotides line up with TRBD1. The receptor comes from an adult with Crohn's disease. The sample comprised ileal tissue. The chain's CDR3 is CASEQPGDSSYEQYF. CDR3 coding DNA: TGTGCCAGCGAACAACCTGGGGACAGCTCCTACGAGCAGTACTTC. The whole variable domain, filled in from reference TRBV7-8 and TRBJ2-7, reads GAGVSQSPRYKVAKRGQDVALRCDPISGHVSLFWYQQALGQGPEFLTYFQNEAQLDKSGLPSDRFFAERPEGSVSTLKIQRTQQEDSAVYLCASEQPGDSSYEQYFGPGTRLTVT.